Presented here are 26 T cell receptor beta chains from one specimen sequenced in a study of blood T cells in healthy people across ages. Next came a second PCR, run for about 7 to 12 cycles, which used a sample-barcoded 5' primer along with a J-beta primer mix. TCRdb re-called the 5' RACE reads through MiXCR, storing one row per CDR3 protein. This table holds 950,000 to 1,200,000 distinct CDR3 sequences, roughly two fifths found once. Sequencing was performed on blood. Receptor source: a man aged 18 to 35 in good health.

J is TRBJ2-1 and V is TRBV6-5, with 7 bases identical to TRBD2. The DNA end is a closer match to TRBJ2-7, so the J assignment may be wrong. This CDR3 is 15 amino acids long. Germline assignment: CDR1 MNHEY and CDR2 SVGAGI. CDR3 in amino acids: CASSYGEGSYNEQYF. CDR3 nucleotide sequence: TGTGCCAGCAGTTACGGGGAGGGCTCCTACAATGAGCAGTACTTC.

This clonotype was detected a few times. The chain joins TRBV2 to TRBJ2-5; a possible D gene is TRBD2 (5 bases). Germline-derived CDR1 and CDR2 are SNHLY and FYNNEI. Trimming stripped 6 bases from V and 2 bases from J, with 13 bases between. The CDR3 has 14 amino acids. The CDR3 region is CASRPVASQETQYF. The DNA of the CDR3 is TGTGCCAGCAGGCCAGTAGCGTCTCAAGAGACCCAGTACTTC. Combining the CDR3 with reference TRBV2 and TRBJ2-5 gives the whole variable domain EPEVTQTPSHQVTQMGQEVILRCVPISNHLYFYWYRQILGQKVEFLVSFYNNEISEKSEIFDDQFSVERPDGSNFTLKIRSTKLEDSAMYFCASRPVASQETQYFGPGTRLLVL.

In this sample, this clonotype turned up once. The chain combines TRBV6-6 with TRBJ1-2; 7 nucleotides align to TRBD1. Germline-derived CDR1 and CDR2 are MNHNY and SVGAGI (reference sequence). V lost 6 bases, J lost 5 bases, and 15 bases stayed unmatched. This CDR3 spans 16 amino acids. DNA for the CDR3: TGTGCCAGCAGCCTAGGGCGGGGGACAGAATCTTATGGCTACACCTTC. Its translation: CASSLGRGTESYGYTF.

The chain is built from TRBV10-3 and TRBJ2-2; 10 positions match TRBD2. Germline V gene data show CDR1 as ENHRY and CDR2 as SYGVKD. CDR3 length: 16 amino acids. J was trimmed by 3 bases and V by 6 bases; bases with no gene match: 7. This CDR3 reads CAISAGTSVDTGELFF. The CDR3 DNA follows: TGTGCCATCAGCGCCGGGACTAGCGTCGACACCGGGGAGCTGTTTTTT.

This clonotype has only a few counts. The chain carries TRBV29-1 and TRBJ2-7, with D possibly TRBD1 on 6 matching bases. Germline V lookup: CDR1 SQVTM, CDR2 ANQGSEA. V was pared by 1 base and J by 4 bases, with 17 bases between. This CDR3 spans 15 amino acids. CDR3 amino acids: CSVEATGTTNYEQYF. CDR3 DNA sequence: TGCAGCGTTGAAGCGACCGGGACAACTAATTACGAGCAGTACTTC.

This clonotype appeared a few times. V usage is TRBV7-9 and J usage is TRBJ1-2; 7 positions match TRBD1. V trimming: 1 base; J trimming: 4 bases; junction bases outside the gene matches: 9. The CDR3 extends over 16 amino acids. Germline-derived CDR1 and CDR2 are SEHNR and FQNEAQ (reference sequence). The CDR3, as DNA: TGTGCCAGCAGCTTAGTCCGACAGGGTCTGGGCTATGGCTACACCTTC. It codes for CASSLVRQGLGYGYTF.

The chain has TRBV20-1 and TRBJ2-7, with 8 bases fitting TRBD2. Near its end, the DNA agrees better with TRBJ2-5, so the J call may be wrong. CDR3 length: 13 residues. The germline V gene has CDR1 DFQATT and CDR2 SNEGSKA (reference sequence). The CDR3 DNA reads TGCAGTGCAACTAGCGGCCCTCGGGGGACCCAGTACTTC. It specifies CSATSGPRGTQYF.

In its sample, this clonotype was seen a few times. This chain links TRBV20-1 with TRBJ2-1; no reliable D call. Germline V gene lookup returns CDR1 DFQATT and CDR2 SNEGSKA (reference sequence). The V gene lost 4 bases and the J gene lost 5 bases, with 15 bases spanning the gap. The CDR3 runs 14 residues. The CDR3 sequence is CSANSPPAHNEQFF. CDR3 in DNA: TGCAGTGCTAATTCGCCCCCGGCCCACAATGAGCAGTTCTTC.

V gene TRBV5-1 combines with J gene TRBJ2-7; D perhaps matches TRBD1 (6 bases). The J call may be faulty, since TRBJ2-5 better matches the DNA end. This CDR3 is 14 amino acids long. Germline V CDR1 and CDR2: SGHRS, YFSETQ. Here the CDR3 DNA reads TGCGCCAGCAGCGTCGGGACACAGGAAGAGACCCAGTACTTC. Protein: CASSVGTQEETQYF.

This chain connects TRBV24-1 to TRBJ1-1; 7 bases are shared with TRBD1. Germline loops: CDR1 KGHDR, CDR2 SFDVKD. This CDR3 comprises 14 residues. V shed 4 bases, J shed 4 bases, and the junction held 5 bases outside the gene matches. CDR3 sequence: CATSDPDRSTEAFF. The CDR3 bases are TGTGCCACCAGTGACCCGGACAGGAGCACTGAAGCTTTCTTT.

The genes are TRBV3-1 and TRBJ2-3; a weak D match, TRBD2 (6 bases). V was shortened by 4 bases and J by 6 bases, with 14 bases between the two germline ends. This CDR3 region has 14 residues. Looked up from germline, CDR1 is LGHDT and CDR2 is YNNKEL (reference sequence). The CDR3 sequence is CASSRGLPSDTQYF. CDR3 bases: TGTGCCAGCAGCCGGGGACTTCCTTCGGATACGCAGTATTTT.

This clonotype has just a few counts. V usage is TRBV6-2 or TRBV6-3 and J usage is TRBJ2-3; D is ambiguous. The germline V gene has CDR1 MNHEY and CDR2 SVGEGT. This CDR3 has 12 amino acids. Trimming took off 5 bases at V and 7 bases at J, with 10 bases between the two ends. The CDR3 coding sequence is TGTGCCAGCAGTGACCAAGTGAATACGCAGTATTTT. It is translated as CASSDQVNTQYF.

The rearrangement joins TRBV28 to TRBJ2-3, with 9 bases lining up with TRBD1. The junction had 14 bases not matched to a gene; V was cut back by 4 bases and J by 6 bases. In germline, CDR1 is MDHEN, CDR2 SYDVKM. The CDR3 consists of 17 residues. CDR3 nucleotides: TGTGCCAGCAGTTGGGATCCTTCCGGGACAGGGTTGGATACGCAGTATTTT. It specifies CASSWDPSGTGLDTQYF.

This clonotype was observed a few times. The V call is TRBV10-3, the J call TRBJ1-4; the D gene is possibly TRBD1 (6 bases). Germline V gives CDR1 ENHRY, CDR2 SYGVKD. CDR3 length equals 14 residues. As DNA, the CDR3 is TGTGCAACTCAGGAAGTTTCGACAGGAGAAAAACTGTTTTTT. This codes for CATQEVSTGEKLFF.

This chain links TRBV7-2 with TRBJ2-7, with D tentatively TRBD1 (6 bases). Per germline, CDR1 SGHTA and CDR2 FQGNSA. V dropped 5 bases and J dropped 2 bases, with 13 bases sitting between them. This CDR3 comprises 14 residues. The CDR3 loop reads CASSVTGRTYEQYF. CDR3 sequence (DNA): TGTGCCAGCAGCGTCACAGGGCGAACCTACGAGCAGTACTTC.

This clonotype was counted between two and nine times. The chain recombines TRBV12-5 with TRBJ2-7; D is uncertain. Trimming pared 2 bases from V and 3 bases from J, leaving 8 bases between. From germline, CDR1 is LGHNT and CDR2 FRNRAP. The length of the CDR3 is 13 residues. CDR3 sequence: CASGLSVDYEQYF. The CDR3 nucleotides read TGTGCTAGTGGTTTGTCAGTAGACTACGAGCAGTACTTC. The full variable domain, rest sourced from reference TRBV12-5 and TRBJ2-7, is DARVTQTPRHKVTEMGQEVTMRCQPILGHNTVFWYRQTMMQGLELLAYFRNRAPLDDSGMPKDRFSAEMPDATLATLKIQPSEPRDSAVYFCASGLSVDYEQYFGPGTRLTVT.

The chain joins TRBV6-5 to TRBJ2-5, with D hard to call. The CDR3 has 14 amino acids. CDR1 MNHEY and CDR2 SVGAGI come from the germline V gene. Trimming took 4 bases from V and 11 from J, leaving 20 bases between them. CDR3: CASSFGRSRNEQYF. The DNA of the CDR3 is TGTGCCAGCAGTTTCGGACGGAGTCGCAATGAGCAGTACTTC.

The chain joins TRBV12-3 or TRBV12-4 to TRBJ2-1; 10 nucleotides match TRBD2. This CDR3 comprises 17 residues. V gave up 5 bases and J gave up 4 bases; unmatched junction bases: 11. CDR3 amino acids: CASSPDPSGGGYNEQFF. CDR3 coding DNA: TGTGCCAGCAGTCCAGACCCTAGCGGGGGTGGTTACAATGAGCAGTTCTTC.

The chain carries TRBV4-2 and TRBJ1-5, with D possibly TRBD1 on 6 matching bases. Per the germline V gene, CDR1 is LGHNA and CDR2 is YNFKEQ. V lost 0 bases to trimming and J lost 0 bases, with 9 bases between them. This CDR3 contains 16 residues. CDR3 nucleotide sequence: TGTGCCAGCAGCCAAGAAGGGGGGATTAGCAATCAGCCCCAGCATTTT. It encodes CASSQEGGISNQPQHF.

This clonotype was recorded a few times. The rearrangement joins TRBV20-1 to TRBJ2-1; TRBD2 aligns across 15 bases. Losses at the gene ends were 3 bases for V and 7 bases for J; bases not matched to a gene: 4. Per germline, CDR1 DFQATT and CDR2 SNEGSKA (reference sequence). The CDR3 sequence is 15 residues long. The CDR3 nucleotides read TGCAGTGCTAGGGGACTAGCGGGGGGAATGAATGAGCAGTTCTTC. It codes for CSARGLAGGMNEQFF.

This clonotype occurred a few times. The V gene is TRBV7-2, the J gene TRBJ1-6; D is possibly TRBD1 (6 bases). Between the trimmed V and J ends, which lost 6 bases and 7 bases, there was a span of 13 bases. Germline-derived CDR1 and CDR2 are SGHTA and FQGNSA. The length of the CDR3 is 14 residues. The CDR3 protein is CASRPGQDNSPLHF. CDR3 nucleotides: TGTGCCAGCAGACCGGGACAAGACAATTCACCCCTCCACTTT.

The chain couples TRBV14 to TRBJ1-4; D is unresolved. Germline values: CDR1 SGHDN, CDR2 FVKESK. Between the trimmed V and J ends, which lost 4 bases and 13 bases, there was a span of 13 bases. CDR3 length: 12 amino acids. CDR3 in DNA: TGTGCCAGCAGCCGCTACCAAGGTGTACTGTTTTTT. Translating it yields CASSRYQGVLFF.

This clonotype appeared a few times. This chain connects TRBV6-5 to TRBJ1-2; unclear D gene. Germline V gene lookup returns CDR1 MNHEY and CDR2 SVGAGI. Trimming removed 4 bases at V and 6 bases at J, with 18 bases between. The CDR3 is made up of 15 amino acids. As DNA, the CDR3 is TGTGCCAGCAGTTCCACAACCCGCTCGACACATGGCTACACCTTC. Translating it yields CASSSTTRSTHGYTF.

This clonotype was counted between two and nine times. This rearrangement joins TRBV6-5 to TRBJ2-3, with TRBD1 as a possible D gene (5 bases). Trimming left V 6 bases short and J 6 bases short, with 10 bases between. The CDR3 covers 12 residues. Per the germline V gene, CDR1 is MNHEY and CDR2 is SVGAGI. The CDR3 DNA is TGTGCCAGCAGCAGGGAACGGGATACGCAGTATTTT. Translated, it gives CASSRERDTQYF.

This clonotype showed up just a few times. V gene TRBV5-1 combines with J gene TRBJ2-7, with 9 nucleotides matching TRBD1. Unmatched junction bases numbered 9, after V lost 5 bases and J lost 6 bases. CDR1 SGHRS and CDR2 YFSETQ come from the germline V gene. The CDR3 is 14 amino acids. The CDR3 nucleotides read TGCGCCAGCAGTTCCGGGACAGGGTTTAGCGAGCAGTACTTC. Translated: CASSSGTGFSEQYF.

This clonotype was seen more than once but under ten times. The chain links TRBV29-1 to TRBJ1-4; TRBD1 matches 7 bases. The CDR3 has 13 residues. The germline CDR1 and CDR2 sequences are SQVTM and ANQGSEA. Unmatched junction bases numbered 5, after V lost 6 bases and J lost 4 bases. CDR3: CSVETGDNEKLFF. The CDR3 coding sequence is TGCAGCGTAGAAACAGGGGATAATGAAAAACTGTTTTTT.